This TCR beta chain was documented in a study of CD8 T cells in Susac syndrome. Random hexamers primed reverse transcription of about 0.45 to 1 ug RNA. MiXCR, applied by TCRdb to the immunoSEQ multiplex PCR reads, yields one record per CDR3 protein. The sample carries 150,000 to 200,000 distinct CDR3 sequences, approximately 94% recorded once. This clonotype has just one count. V lost 5 bases and J lost 2; bases outside the gene matches: 6. The CDR3 spans 16 residues. The specimen sequenced was CD4+ T cells from PBMCs. The sequence was collected from a human donor with multiple sclerosis. This chain uses TRBV12-3 or TRBV12-4 with TRBJ2-7; 13 nucleotides match TRBD2. The CDR3 protein is CASSPGLAGPAYEQYF. The CDR3 DNA reads TGTGCCAGCAGTCCGGGACTAGCGGGACCCGCCTACGAGCAGTACTTC.